One sample yielded the 24 T cell receptor beta chains listed below, sequenced in a study of blood T cell repertoires in COVID-19. Sequencing was performed with immunoSEQ multiplex PCR; in TCRdb, only in-frame clones are kept and a portion is missing. The sample gives roughly 120,000 clones, around 80% of which show up once; 1.5% to 2% is in the top ten. Sequencing was performed on peripheral blood. The origin of the receptors is an older man with acute or convalescent COVID-19.

The chain couples TRBV5-8 to TRBJ2-1, with 9 bases lining up with TRBD2. CDR1 SGHTS and CDR2 YDEGEE come from the germline V gene. The CDR3 has 17 residues. The trim removed 4 bases at V and 0 bases at J, leaving 8 bases unmatched. The CDR3 coding sequence is TGTGCCAGCAGCCGGATGGCGGGGGGGTCCTCCTACAATGAGCAGTTCTTC. It translates to CASSRMAGGSSYNEQFF.

This chain joins TRBV7-9 and TRBJ2-5, with TRBD2 matching 9 bases. This CDR3 comprises 16 residues. Germline V gives CDR1 SEHNR, CDR2 FQNEAQ (reference sequence). J was trimmed by 2 bases and V by 1 base; bases with no gene match: 5. In DNA form, the CDR3 reads TGTGCCAGCAGCTTAGACCTAGCGGGGAAGCAAGAGACCCAGTACTTC. The encoded protein is CASSLDLAGKQETQYF.

V usage is TRBV18 and J usage is TRBJ2-7; D is perhaps TRBD1 (6 bases). V lost 3 bases to trimming and J lost 6 bases, with 15 bases between them. Germline lookup yields CDR1 KGHSH and CDR2 LQKENI. The length of the CDR3 is 14 residues. This chain's CDR3 is CASSPGARSGEQYF. The CDR3 DNA reads TGTGCCAGCTCACCGGGGGCTAGATCCGGCGAGCAGTACTTC.

The rearrangement links TRBV27 to TRBJ2-5; D is unresolved. The V gene's germline CDR1 is MNHEY and CDR2 SMNVEV (reference sequence). Trimming removed 11 bases at V and 5 bases at J, with 18 bases between. This CDR3 has 13 residues. This CDR3 is CARPTPLGETQYF. DNA of the CDR3: TGTGCCCGACCCACTCCACTGGGCGAGACCCAGTACTTC.

J is TRBJ1-2 and V is TRBV6-5, with TRBD1 identical over 9 bases. V lost 0 bases, J lost 2 bases, and 4 bases stayed unmatched. Germline V gives CDR1 MNHEY, CDR2 SVGAGI. CDR3 length equals 16 residues. The CDR3 DNA follows: TGTGCCAGCAGTTACTCACACAGGGGGCTAAACTATGGCTACACCTTC. This gives the protein CASSYSHRGLNYGYTF.

The chain has TRBV6-1 and TRBJ1-5; TRBD1 might be the D (5 bases). This CDR3 spans 16 amino acids. The germline V gene encodes CDR1 MNHNS and CDR2 SASEGT. The germline V and J ends were trimmed by 2 bases and 5 bases, with 16 bases remaining between them. The CDR3 region is CASSEWKRGAHQPQHF. The CDR3 DNA sequence: TGTGCCAGCAGTGAATGGAAAAGGGGCGCCCATCAGCCCCAGCATTTT.

A few counts support this clone. The chain combines TRBV7-8 with TRBJ2-1; 14 nucleotides align to TRBD2. Germline CDR1 and CDR2: SGHVS and FQNEAQ. CDR3 length: 16 amino acids. V was clipped by 5 bases and J by 8 bases; unmatched bases: 8. DNA of the CDR3: TGTGCCAGCAGCAAGACTAGCGGGGGGGCCAGCGATGAGCAGTTCTTC. The encoded protein is CASSKTSGGASDEQFF.

The chain employs TRBV9 and TRBJ1-3; 7 positions match TRBD1. The CDR3 covers 16 residues. Germline V gene data show CDR1 as SGDLS and CDR2 as YYNGEE. The V and J ends lost 1 base and 3 bases, in that order; junction bases with no gene match: 7. The CDR3 is CASSVHEGAGGNTIYF. CDR3 bases: TGTGCCAGCAGCGTACACGAGGGGGCAGGTGGAAACACCATATATTTT.

This clone appeared a few times. V usage is TRBV6-6 and J usage is TRBJ2-3; perhaps TRBD2 as D (5 bases). Germline V CDR1 and CDR2: MNHNY, SVGAGI (reference sequence). V gave up 6 bases and J gave up 5 bases, with 15 bases separating them. The CDR3 contains 14 residues. CDR3 bases: TGTGCCAGCAGGCCTTCGGGCGGAGGAGATACGCAGTATTTT. The encoded protein is CASRPSGGGDTQYF.

This rearrangement joins TRBV2 to TRBJ1-5; maybe TRBD1 (6 bases). The germline V and J ends were trimmed by 8 bases and 7 bases, with 15 bases remaining between them. There are 13 residues in the CDR3. The germline CDR1 and CDR2 sequences are SNHLY and FYNNEI. The CDR3: CASWQGYEQPQHF. The CDR3 DNA reads TGTGCCAGCTGGCAGGGGTACGAACAGCCCCAGCATTTT. Based on the CDR3 plus reference TRBV2 and TRBJ1-5, the full variable domain is EPEVTQTPSHQVTQMGQEVILRCVPISNHLYFYWYRQILGQKVEFLVSFYNNEISEKSEIFDDQFSVERPDGSNFTLKIRSTKLEDSAMYFCASWQGYEQPQHFGDGTRLSIL.

Many counts were recorded for this clone. The chain couples TRBV5-6 to TRBJ1-2, with TRBD1 matching over 7 bases. This CDR3 has 15 amino acids. J lost 6 bases, V lost 0 bases, and 8 bases had no gene match. Germline assignment: CDR1 SGHDT and CDR2 YYEEEE. The DNA for the CDR3 is TGTGCCAGCAGCTTGGCGGCAGGGGGTGCTAATGGCTACACCTTC. It translates to CASSLAAGGANGYTF. The variable domain in full, completed from reference TRBV5-6 and TRBJ1-2, reads DAGVTQSPTHLIKTRGQQVTLRCSPKSGHDTVSWYQQALGQGPQFIFQYYEEEERQRGNFPDRFSGHQFPNYSSELNVNALLLGDSALYLCASSLAAGGANGYTFGSGTRLTVV.

This rearrangement joins TRBV27 to TRBJ2-2; perhaps TRBD2 as D (5 bases). Trimming pared 3 bases from V and 5 bases from J, leaving 13 bases between. This CDR3 has 15 amino acids. Germline values: CDR1 MNHEY, CDR2 SMNVEV (reference sequence). The CDR3 region has the DNA TGTGCCAGCAGTTTTATTCCAGGCGGGACCGGGGAGCTGTTTTTT. Its protein is CASSFIPGGTGELFF.

The rearrangement uses TRBV5-4 and TRBJ2-3; D may be TRBD2 (6 bases). V dropped 4 bases and J dropped 6 bases, with 18 bases sitting between them. This CDR3 has 15 residues. Looked up from germline, CDR1 is SGHNT and CDR2 is YYREEE (reference sequence). CDR3 coding DNA: TGTGCCAGCAGCCTCGACCCGGGGGTTGTGGATACGCAGTATTTT. It specifies CASSLDPGVVDTQYF. Filled out from reference TRBV5-4 and TRBJ2-3, the complete variable domain reads ETGVTQSPTHLIKTRGQQVTLRCSSQSGHNTVSWYQQALGQGPQFIFQYYREEENGRGNFPPRFSGLQFPNYSSELNVNALELDDSALYLCASSLDPGVVDTQYFGPGTRLTVL.

V and J are TRBV10-3 and TRBJ2-7, with 10 bases identical to TRBD1. Germline V gene sequence: CDR1 ENHRY, CDR2 SYGVKD. This CDR3 spans 15 amino acids. Trimming at V came to 3 bases and at J to 2 bases, leaving 4 bases not matched to a gene. CDR3 nucleotide sequence: TGTGCCATCAGTGATTCCGGGACAGGGGCCTACGAGCAGTACTTC. Translation: CAISDSGTGAYEQYF.

This clone was counted many times. The chain joins TRBV5-1 to TRBJ2-5; TRBD2 is a possible D gene (6 bases). V gave up 2 bases and J gave up 2 bases, with 16 bases separating them. The CDR3 totals 16 residues. The germline gives CDR1 SGHRS, CDR2 YFSETQ. CDR3 in DNA: TGCGCCAGCAGCTTACCCGGGACTTCCACTCAAGAGACCCAGTACTTC. Residues: CASSLPGTSTQETQYF.

This clone appeared once. The chain links TRBV10-3 to TRBJ2-6; 7 bases align to TRBD1. From germline, CDR1 is ENHRY and CDR2 SYGVKD. This CDR3 region has 18 residues. The trim removed 2 bases at V and 2 bases at J, leaving 9 bases unmatched. Here the CDR3 DNA reads TGTGCCATCAGTGAGCAAAGGACAGGAGGACCTGGGGCCAACGTCCTGACTTTC. Protein sequence: CAISEQRTGGPGANVLTF.

The V call is TRBV19, the J call TRBJ2-2; 7 bases line up with TRBD2. The junction had 3 bases not matched to a gene; V was cut back by 5 bases and J by 6 bases. Per germline, CDR1 LNHDA and CDR2 SQIVND (reference sequence). The length of the CDR3 is 13 residues. The CDR3 DNA reads TGTGCCAGTAGTGCAGGGAGGGCCGGGGAGCTGTTTTTT. Encoded protein: CASSAGRAGELFF.

This clone was picked up one time. The gene calls are TRBV5-1 and TRBJ1-1; 8 bases map to TRBD1. V was pared by 4 bases and J by 0 bases, with 11 bases of the junction left unmatched. The CDR3 consists of 17 residues. Looked up from germline, CDR1 is SGHRS and CDR2 is YFSETQ. Here the CDR3 reads CASSPRTGRGMNTEAFF. CDR3 coding DNA: TGCGCCAGCAGCCCGAGGACAGGGCGGGGTATGAACACTGAAGCTTTCTTT.

The chain links TRBV2 to TRBJ1-2; TRBD1 agrees at 9 bases. Germline CDR1 reads SNHLY; CDR2 reads FYNNEI. Trimming removed 9 bases from V and 0 bases from J; junction bases left unmatched: 2. The CDR3 spans 13 residues. This chain's CDR3 is CASRQGANYGYTF. The DNA of the CDR3 is TGTGCCAGTCGACAGGGGGCTAACTATGGCTACACCTTC.

The CDR3 coding sequence is TGTGCCAGCAGCCGATTAGCGGGGGACACCGGGGAGCTGTTTTTT. Protein: CASSRLAGDTGELFF. The gene calls are TRBV3-1 (or the pseudogene TRBV3-2) and TRBJ2-2; TRBD2 agrees at 9 bases. The CDR3 length is 15 residues. Trimming took 4 bases from V and 3 from J; bases not matched to a gene: 3. Germline assignment: CDR1 LGHDT and CDR2 YNNKEL (reference sequence).

V gene TRBV5-1 combines with J gene TRBJ1-6, with D possibly TRBD1 on 5 matching bases. Germline V gene data show CDR1 as SGHRS and CDR2 as YFSETQ. The CDR3 length is 15 residues. V lost 0 bases to trimming and J lost 6 bases, with 10 bases between them. CDR3: CASSLGQGLNSPLHF. The DNA for the CDR3 is TGCGCCAGCAGCTTGGGTCAGGGTCTTAATTCACCCCTCCACTTT. Full variable domain (remainder filled in from reference TRBV5-1 and TRBJ1-6): KAGVTQTPRYLIKTRGQQVTLSCSPISGHRSVSWYQQTPGQGLQFLFEYFSETQRNKGNFPGRFSGRQFSNSRSEMNVSTLELGDSALYLCASSLGQGLNSPLHFGNGTRLTVT.

CDR3 loop: CASSMDRGPTRREQYF. In DNA form, the CDR3 reads TGTGCCAGCAGCATGGACAGGGGCCCGACCAGGAGGGAGCAGTACTTC. The chain has TRBV5-5 and TRBJ2-7; 9 bases are a match to TRBD1. CDR3 length: 16 residues. Unmatched junction bases numbered 15, after V lost 4 bases and J lost 7 bases. Germline assignment: CDR1 SGHKS and CDR2 YYEKEE (reference sequence).

CDR3 protein: CASSDRLKGSNQPQHF. DNA of the CDR3: TGTGCCAGCAGCGACAGGCTTAAAGGGTCAAATCAGCCCCAGCATTTT. V gene TRBV2 combines with J gene TRBJ1-5; possible D gene TRBD1, 6 bases. The germline gives CDR1 SNHLY, CDR2 FYNNEI. The CDR3 sequence is 16 residues long. The V end was cut by 6 bases, the J end by 4 bases, with 19 bases between.

The chain has TRBV2 and TRBJ2-3; TRBD1 is a possible D gene (5 bases). V lost 6 bases, J lost 0 bases, and 10 bases lay in between. The CDR3 is 14 amino acids. From germline, CDR1 is SNHLY and CDR2 FYNNEI. For the CDR3, the DNA is TGTGCCAGCAGCTGGACATCGAGCACAGATACGCAGTATTTT. As protein: CASSWTSSTDTQYF.